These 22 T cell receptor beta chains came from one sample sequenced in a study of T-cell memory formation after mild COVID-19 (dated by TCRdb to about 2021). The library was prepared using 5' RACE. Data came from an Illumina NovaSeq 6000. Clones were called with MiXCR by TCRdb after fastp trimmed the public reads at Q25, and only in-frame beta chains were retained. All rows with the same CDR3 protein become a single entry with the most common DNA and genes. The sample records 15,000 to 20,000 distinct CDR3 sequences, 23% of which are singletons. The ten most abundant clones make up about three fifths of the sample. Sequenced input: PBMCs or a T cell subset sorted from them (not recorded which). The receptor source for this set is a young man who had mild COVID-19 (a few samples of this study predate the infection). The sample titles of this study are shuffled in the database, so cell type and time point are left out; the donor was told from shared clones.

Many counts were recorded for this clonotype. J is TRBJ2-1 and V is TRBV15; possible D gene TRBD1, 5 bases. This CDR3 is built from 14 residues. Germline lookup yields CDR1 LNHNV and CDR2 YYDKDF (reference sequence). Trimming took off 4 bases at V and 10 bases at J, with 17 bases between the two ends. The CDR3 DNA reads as TGTGCCACCAGCACGGTTAGATTAAAGGGGGAGCAGTTCTTC. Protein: CATSTVRLKGEQFF. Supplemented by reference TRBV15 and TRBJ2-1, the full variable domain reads DAMVIQNPRYQVTQFGKPVTLSCSQTLNHNVMYWYQQKSSQAPKLLFHYYDKDFNNEADTPDNFQSRRPNTSFCFLDIRSPGLGDTAMYLCATSTVRLKGEQFFGPGTRLTVL.

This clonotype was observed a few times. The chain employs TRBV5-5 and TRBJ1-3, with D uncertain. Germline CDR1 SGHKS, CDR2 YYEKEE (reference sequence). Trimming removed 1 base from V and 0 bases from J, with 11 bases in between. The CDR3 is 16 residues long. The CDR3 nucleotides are TGTGCCAGCAGCTTGAGGCGGTGTTGCTCTGGAAACACCATATATTTT. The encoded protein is CASSLRRCCSGNTIYF.

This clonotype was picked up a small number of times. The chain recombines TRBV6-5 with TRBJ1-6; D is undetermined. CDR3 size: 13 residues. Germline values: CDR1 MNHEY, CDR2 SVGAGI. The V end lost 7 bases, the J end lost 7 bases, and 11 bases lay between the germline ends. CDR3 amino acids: CASTWQRNSPLHF. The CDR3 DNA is TGTGCCAGCACCTGGCAGAGAAATTCACCCCTCCACTTT.

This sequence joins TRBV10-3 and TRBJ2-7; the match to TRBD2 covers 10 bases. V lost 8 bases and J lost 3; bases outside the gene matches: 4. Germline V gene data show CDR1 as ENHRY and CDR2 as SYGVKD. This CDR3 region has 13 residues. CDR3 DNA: TGTGCCATCGGGGGGACTAGCGACTACGAGCAGTACTTC. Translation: CAIGGTSDYEQYF.

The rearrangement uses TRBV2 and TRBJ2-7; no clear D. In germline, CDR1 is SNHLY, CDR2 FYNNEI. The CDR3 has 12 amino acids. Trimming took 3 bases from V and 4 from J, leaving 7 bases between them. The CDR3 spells CASSDNPYEQYV. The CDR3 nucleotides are TGTGCCAGCAGTGACAATCCTTACGAGCAGTACGTC.

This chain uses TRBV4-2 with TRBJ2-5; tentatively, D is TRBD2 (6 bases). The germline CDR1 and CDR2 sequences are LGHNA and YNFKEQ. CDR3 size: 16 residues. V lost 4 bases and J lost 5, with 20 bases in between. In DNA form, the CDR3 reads TGTGCCAGCAGCCGGGGCTCGGGACTGGAGGCGGAGACCCAGTACTTC. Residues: CASSRGSGLEAETQYF.

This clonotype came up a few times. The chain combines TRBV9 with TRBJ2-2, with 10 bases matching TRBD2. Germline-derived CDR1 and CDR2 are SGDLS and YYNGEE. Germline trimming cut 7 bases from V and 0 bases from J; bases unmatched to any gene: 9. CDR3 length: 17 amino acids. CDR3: CASGPPAGGPNTGELFF. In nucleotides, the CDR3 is TGTGCCAGCGGCCCACCAGCGGGGGGGCCGAACACCGGGGAGCTGTTTTTT.

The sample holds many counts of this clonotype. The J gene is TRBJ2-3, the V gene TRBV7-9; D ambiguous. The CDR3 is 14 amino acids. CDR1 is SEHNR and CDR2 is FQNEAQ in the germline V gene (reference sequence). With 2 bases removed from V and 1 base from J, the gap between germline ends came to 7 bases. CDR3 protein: CASSLPRGTDTQYF. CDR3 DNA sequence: TGTGCCAGCAGCTTACCCCGAGGCACAGATACGCAGTATTTT.

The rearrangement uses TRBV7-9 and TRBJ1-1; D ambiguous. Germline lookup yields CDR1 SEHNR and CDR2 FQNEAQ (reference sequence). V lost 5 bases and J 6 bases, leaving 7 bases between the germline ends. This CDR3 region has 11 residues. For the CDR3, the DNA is TGTGCCAGCAGCCCCTGGGCTGAAGCTTTCTTT. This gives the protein CASSPWAEAFF.

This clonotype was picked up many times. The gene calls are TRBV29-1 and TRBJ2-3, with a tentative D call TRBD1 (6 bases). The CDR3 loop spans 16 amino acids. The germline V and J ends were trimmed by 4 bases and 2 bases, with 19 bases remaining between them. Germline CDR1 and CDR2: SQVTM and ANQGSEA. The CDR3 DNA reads TGCAGCGTTGTCGGGGTATTAACAGGGAACACAGATACGCAGTATTTT. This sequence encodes CSVVGVLTGNTDTQYF.

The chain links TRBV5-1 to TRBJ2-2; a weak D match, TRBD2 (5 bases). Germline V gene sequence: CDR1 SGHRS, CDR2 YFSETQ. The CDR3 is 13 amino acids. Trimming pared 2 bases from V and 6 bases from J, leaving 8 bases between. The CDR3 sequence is CASSLSSPGELFF. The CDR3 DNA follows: TGCGCCAGCAGCTTATCTAGCCCCGGGGAGCTGTTTTTT.

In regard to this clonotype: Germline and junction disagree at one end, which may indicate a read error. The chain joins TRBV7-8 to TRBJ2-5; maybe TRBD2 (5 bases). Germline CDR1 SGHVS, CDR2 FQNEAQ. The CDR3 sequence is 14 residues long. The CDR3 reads CSSGSPGFQETQYF. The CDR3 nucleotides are TGTTCCAGCGGATCGCCGGGGTTCCAAGAGACCCAGTACTTC.

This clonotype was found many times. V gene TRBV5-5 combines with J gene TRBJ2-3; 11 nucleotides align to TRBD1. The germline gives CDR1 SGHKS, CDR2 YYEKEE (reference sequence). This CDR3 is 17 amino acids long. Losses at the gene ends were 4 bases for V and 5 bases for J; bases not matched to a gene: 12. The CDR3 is CASSVTGGTGGLDTQYF. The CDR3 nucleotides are TGTGCCAGCAGCGTAACCGGGGGGACAGGGGGTTTAGATACGCAGTATTTT.

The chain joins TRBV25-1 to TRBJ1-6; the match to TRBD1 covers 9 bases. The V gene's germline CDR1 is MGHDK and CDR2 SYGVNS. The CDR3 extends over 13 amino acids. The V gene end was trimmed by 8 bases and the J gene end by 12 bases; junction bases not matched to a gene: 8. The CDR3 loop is CASDPQGAGPLHF. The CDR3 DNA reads TGTGCCAGCGATCCACAGGGGGCAGGACCCCTCCACTTT.

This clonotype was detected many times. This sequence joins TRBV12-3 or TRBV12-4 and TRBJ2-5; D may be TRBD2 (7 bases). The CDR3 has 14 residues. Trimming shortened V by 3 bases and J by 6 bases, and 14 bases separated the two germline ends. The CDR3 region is CASSLGGGRKTQYF. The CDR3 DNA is TGTGCCAGCAGTTTGGGGGGGGGCCGAAAGACCCAGTACTTC.

DNA for the CDR3: TGTGCCAGCAGTTTAAGGGGCAGGGGCGAGCAGTACGTC. Protein product: CASSLRGRGEQYV. The chain uses TRBV12-3 or TRBV12-4 and TRBJ2-7, with D perhaps matching TRBD1 (6 bases). The V end was cut by 2 bases, the J end by 6 bases, with 11 bases between. The length of the CDR3 is 13 residues.

The CDR3 DNA follows: TGCGCCAGCAGCCAAGAATCCGGGACAGTGGTTGGCACCGGGGAGCTGTTTTTT. Translation gives CASSQESGTVVGTGELFF. The V gene is TRBV4-3, the J gene TRBJ2-2, with 7 bases identical to TRBD1. The length of the CDR3 is 18 residues. Per germline, CDR1 LGHNA and CDR2 YSLEER. The V and J ends lost 0 bases and 4 bases, in that order; junction bases with no gene match: 11.

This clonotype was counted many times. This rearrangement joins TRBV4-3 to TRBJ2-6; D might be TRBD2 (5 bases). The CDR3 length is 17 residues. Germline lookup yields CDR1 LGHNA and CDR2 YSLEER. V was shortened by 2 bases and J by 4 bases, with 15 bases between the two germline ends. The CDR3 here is CASSQYLRAAGANVLTF. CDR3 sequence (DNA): TGCGCCAGCAGCCAATACCTGAGGGCTGCCGGGGCCAACGTCCTGACTTTC.

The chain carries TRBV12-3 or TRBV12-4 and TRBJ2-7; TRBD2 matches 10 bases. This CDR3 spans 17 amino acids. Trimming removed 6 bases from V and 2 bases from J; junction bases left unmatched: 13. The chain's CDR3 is CASSPFVLAGAPYEQYF. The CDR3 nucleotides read TGTGCCAGCAGCCCATTCGTTCTAGCGGGAGCCCCCTACGAGCAGTACTTC.

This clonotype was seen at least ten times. The CDR3 DNA is TGCGCCAGCAGCCAAGAATACAGGGGGCATAGTGGCTACACCTTC. Translation gives CASSQEYRGHSGYTF. V usage is TRBV4-3 and J usage is TRBJ1-2, with 9 bases lining up with TRBD1. The CDR3 runs 15 residues. The germline V gene has CDR1 LGHNA and CDR2 YSLEER. J was trimmed by 7 bases and V by 0 bases; bases with no gene match: 6.

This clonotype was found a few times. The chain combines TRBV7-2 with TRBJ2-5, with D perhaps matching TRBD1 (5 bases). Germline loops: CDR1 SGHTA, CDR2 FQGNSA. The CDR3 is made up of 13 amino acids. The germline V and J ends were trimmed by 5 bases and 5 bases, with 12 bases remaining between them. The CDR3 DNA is TGTGCCAGCAGCGTAGGGGTTTTGGAGACCCAGTACTTC. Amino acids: CASSVGVLETQYF.

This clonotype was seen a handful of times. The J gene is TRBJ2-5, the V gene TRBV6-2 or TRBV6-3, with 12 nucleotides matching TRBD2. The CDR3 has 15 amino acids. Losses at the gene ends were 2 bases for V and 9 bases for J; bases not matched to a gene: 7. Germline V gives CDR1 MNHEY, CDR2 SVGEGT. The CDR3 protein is CASSYTKTSGGPQYF. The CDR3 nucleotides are TGTGCCAGCAGTTACACAAAGACTAGCGGGGGCCCCCAGTACTTC.